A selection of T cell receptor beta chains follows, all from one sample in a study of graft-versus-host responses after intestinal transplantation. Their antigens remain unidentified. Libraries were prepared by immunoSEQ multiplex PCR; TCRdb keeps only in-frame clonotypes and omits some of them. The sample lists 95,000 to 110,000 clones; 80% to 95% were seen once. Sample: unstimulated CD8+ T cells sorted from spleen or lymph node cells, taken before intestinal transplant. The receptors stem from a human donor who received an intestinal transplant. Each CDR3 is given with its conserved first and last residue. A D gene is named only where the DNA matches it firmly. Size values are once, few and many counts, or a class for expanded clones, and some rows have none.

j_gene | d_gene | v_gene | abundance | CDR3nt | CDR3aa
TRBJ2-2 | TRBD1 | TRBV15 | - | TGTGCCACCAGCAGTGGGGAAATGGGACAGGGGTGCACCGGGGAGCTGTTTTTT | CATSSGEMGQGCTGELFF
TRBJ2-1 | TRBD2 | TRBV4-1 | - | TGCGCCAGCAGCCACGGGAGGGGGGGGGCCACGGAATTATACAATGAGCAGTTCTTC | CASSHGRGGATELYNEQFF
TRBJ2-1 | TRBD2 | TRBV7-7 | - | TGTGCCAGCAGCCTACTAGCGGGGGGGCCCTATGAGCAGTTCTTC | CASSLLAGGPYEQFF
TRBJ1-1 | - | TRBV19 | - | TGTGCCAGTAGTATAAGTGCGGGGGACACTGAAGCTTTCTTT | CASSISAGDTEAFF
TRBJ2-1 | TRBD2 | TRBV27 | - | TGTGCCAGCAGTACCCTCCCCGGTAAAAGCGGGGGGGTGTGGCAGTTCTTC | CASSTLPGKSGGVWQFF
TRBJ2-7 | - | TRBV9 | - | TGTGCCAGCAGCTTTGACAGGGAGGACGAGCAGTACTTC | CASSFDREDEQYF
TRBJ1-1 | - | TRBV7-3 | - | TGTGCCAGCAGCCAACAGGGTGGTACTGAAGCTTTCTTT | CASSQQGGTEAFF
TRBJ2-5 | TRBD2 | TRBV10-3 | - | TGTGCCATCAGTGAGTCGATGCCTAGCGGGGGGGTAACCCCACAAGAGACCCAGTACTTC | CAISESMPSGGVTPQETQYF
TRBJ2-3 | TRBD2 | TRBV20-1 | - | TGCAGTGCGAGGAGCGGGGGATGGGTGTATTTT | CSARSGGWVYF
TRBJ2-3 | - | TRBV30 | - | TGTGCCTGGTCCCCCGGCCCTCCCACGGATACGCAGTATTTT | CAWSPGPPTDTQYF
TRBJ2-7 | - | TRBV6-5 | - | TGTGCCAGCAGTCCCTCAGGTTACTCCTACGAGCAGTACTTC | CASSPSGYSYEQYF
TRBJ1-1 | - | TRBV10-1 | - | TGCGCCAGCTCGGGACACAAGAACACTGAAGCTTTCTTT | CASSGHKNTEAFF
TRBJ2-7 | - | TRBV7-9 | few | TGTGCCAGCAGCCTTCCGGGCTCCTACGAGCAGTACTTC | CASSLPGSYEQYF
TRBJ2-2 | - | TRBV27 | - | TGTGCCAGCGGTCGCGGGGAGCTGTTTTTT | CASGRGELFF
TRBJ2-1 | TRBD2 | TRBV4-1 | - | TGCGCCAGCAGCCAAAAACTAGCGGGGGCCAATGAGCAGTTCTTC | CASSQKLAGANEQFF
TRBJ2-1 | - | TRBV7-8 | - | TGTGCCAGCAGCTTAGCCCCCCGTGGGGAGAGTTTGTACAATGAGCAGTTCTTC | CASSLAPRGESLYNEQFF
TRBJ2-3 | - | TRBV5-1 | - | TGCGCCAGCAGCTTCGAGGACCTGAGGGATACGCAGTATTTT | CASSFEDLRDTQYF
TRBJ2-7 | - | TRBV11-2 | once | TGTGCCAGCAGCTCCCTCGTTGGAAGGGCTGAGCAGTACTTC | CASSSLVGRAEQYF
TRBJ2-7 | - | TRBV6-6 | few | TGTGCCAGCACCTTCGGGATCTCCTACGAGCAGTACTTC | CASTFGISYEQYF
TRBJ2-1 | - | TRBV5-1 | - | TGCGCCAGCAGCTTGGGGGGGCGGCTCGCAGATGAGCAGTTCTTC | CASSLGGRLADEQFF
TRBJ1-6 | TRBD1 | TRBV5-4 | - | TGTGCCAGCAGCTCTGTAGCAGGGGGAACTTCACCCCTCCACTTT | CASSSVAGGTSPLHF
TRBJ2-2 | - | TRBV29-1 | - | TGCAGCGTTGAAGCCCCTCGACACTCCGGGGAGCTGTTTTTT | CSVEAPRHSGELFF
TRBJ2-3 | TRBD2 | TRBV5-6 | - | TGTGCCAGCAGCTTTTTAGCGGGGGAAGGTACAGGGTCAAGGTATTTT | CASSFLAGEGTGSRYF
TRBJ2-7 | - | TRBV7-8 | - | TGTGCCAGCAGCTTAGTTAGGGGAACCTACGAGCAGTACTTC | CASSLVRGTYEQYF
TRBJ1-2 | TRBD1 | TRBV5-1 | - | TGCGCCAGCAGCCGCAGGGGGTCGGATGGCTACACCTTC | CASSRRGSDGYTF
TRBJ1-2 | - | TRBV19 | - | TGTGCCAGTAGTTCGCAGACTTATGGCTACACCTTC | CASSSQTYGYTF
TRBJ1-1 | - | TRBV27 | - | TGTGCCAGCAGTGCCCGAGCGGGATTTTTCCACATGAACACTGAAGCTTTCTTT | CASSARAGFFHMNTEAFF
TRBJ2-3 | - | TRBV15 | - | TGTGCCACCAGCAGAGAACCACTCTACCGTCTCACAGATACGCAGTATTTT | CATSREPLYRLTDTQYF
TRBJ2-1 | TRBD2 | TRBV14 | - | TGTGCCAGCAGCCAAGGGCCCGGGGGGGCTTATGAGCAGTTCTTC | CASSQGPGGAYEQFF
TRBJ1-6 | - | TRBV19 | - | TGTGCCAGTAGCCGGGGAGCCAATTCACCCCTCCACTTT | CASSRGANSPLHF
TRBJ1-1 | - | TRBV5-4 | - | TGTGCCAGCAGGCGAACGGAACAACCATACACTGAAGCTTTCTTT | CASRRTEQPYTEAFF
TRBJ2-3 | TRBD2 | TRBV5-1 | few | TGCGCCAGCAGCCCCGGGGGGTCCACAGATACGCAGTATTTT | CASSPGGSTDTQYF
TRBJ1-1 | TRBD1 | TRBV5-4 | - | TGTGCCAGCAGCTTCGACAGGGAGAACACTGAAGCTTTCTTT | CASSFDRENTEAFF
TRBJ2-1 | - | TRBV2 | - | TGTGCCAGCAATGAGTGGATGAGCAGCAATGAGCAGTTCTTC | CASNEWMSSNEQFF
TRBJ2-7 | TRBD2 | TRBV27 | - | TGTGCCAGCAGTTTACGACTAGCGGGGGCCTACGAGCAGTACTTC | CASSLRLAGAYEQYF
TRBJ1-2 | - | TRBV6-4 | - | TGTGCCAGCAGTGACGGTCGGGACTATCCTTTCTACACCTTC | CASSDGRDYPFYTF
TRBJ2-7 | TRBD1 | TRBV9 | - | TGTGCCAGCAGCTTACAGGGGTTTTCCTACGAGCAGTACTTC | CASSLQGFSYEQYF
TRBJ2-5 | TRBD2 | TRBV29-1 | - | TGCAGCGTGGTGTTTAGCGGGGGGGCCGGGGAGACCCAGTACTTC | CSVVFSGGAGETQYF
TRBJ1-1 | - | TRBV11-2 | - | TGTGCCAGCAGCTCCCAATTACGGGGGGAGGGTGAAGCTTTCTTT | CASSSQLRGEGEAFF
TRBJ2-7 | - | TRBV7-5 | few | TGTGTCAGAAGCTTCTACAGTAGCTTC | CVRSFYSSF
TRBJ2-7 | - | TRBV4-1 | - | TGCGCCAGCAGCCAAGAGACCGGGGGAACCTACGAGCAGTACTTC | CASSQETGGTYEQYF
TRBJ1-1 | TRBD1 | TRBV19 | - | TGTGCCAGTAGTGATCCCCCCAGGGGGATTTTTCTCCCTGAAGCTTTCTTT | CASSDPPRGIFLPEAFF
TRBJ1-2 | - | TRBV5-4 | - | TGTGCCAGCAGCCAAGAAATAGGACGGAACTATGGCTACACCTTC | CASSQEIGRNYGYTF
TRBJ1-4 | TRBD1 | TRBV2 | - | TGTGCCAGCAGGGGGACAGCAATTGAAAAACTGTTTTTT | CASRGTAIEKLFF
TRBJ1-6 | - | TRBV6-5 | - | TGTGCCAGCAGCCCCGGGGGACCAGGAAATTCACCCCTCCACTTT | CASSPGGPGNSPLHF
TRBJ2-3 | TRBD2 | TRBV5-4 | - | TGTGCCAGCAGTAGCGGGACTAGCGGCGATCCGGGGGATACGCAGTATTTT | CASSSGTSGDPGDTQYF
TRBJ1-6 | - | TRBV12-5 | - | TGTGCTAGTGGCGTCGGGGAGAATTCACCCCTCCACTTT | CASGVGENSPLHF
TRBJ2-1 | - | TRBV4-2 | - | TGTGCCAGCAGCCAAGATAGGAGCTACAATGAGCAGTTCTTC | CASSQDRSYNEQFF
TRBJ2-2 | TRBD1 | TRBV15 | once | TGTGCCACCAGCAGAGATAGGTTCTGGACAGGCGCGCCCGGGGAGCTGTTTTTT | CATSRDRFWTGAPGELFF
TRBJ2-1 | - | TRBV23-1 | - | TGCGCCAGCAGTCAATCTACGGGTTGTAATGAGCAGTTCTTC | CASSQSTGCNEQFF
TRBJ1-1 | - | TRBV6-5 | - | TGTGCCAGCAGTTACTTATTGGGGATGAACACTGAAGCTTTCTTT | CASSYLLGMNTEAFF
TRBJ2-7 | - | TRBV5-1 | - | TGCGCCAGCAGCTTAGGTCCGGGGGGCCTTTACGAGCAGTACTTC | CASSLGPGGLYEQYF
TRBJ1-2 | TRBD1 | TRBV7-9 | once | TGTGCCAGCAGCACAGGGACAGACCATGGCTACACCTTC | CASSTGTDHGYTF
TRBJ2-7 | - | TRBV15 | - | TGTGCCACCAGCGGTGACAGTGGACCCTACGAGCAGTACTTC | CATSGDSGPYEQYF
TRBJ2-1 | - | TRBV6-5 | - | TGTGCCAGCAGTTACTACAACAATGAGCAGTTCTTC | CASSYYNNEQFF
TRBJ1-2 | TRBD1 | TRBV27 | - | TGTGCCAGCAGTTTATACAGGGGGGATGGCTACACCTTC | CASSLYRGDGYTF
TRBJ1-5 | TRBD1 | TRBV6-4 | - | TGTGCCAGCGCCCAGAGGGACAGCTCTTTCCATCAGCCCCAGCATTTT | CASAQRDSSFHQPQHF
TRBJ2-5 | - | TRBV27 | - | TGTGCCAGCAGAGGGGAGACCCAGTACTTC | CASRGETQYF
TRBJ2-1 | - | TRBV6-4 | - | TGTGCCAGCAGTGATTTTTACCCAAGCTCCTACAATGAGCAGTTCTTC | CASSDFYPSSYNEQFF